Listed here is a single T cell receptor (beta chain). The antigen is undetermined. This sample was included in a study of cytomegalovirus exposure and HLA in healthy donors. Whole-study findings and limits: The study put roughly 160 TCR beta chains on its list as cytomegalovirus-associated. The later analysis indicated that the majority of CMV-associated TCR beta chains appeared HLA-restricted.

The germline V gene has CDR1 MDHEN and CDR2 SYDVKM. CDR3 length: 15 residues. V was clipped by 7 bases and J by 4 bases, with 19 bases between them. The PCR had 60 Vbeta and 13 Jbeta primers. Assay used: immunoSEQ multiplex PCR; TCRdb lists only in-frame clones, some missing. Of some 120,000 clones detected, about 80% appear once; the ten largest clones hold around 3.3%. The V and J genes are TRBV28 and TRBJ1-1; D is possibly TRBD1 (6 bases). The sample was PBMCs. The clonotype originates from a male donor in good health and CMV-seronegative. CDR3 region: CASIAPQGRGTEAFF. CDR3 nucleotides: TGTGCCAGCATCGCTCCTCAGGGGAGGGGCACTGAAGCTTTCTTT.